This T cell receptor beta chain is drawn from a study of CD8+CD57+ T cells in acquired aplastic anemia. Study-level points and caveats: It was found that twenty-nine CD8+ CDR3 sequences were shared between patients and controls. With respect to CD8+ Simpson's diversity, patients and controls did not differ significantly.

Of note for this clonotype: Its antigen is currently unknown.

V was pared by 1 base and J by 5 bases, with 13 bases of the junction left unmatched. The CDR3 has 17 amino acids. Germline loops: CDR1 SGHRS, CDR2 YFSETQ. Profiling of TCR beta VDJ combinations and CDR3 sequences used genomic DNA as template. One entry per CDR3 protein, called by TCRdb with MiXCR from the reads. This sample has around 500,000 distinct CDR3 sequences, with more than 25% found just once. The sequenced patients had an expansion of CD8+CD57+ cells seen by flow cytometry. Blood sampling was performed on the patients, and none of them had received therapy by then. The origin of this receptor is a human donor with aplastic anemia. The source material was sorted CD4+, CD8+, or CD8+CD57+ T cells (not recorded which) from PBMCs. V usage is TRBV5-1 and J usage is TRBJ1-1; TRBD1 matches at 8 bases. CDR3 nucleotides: TGCGCCAGCAGCTTGTTGGGGGTAGGACAGGGTTTAACTGAAGCTTTCTTT. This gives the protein CASSLLGVGQGLTEAFF.